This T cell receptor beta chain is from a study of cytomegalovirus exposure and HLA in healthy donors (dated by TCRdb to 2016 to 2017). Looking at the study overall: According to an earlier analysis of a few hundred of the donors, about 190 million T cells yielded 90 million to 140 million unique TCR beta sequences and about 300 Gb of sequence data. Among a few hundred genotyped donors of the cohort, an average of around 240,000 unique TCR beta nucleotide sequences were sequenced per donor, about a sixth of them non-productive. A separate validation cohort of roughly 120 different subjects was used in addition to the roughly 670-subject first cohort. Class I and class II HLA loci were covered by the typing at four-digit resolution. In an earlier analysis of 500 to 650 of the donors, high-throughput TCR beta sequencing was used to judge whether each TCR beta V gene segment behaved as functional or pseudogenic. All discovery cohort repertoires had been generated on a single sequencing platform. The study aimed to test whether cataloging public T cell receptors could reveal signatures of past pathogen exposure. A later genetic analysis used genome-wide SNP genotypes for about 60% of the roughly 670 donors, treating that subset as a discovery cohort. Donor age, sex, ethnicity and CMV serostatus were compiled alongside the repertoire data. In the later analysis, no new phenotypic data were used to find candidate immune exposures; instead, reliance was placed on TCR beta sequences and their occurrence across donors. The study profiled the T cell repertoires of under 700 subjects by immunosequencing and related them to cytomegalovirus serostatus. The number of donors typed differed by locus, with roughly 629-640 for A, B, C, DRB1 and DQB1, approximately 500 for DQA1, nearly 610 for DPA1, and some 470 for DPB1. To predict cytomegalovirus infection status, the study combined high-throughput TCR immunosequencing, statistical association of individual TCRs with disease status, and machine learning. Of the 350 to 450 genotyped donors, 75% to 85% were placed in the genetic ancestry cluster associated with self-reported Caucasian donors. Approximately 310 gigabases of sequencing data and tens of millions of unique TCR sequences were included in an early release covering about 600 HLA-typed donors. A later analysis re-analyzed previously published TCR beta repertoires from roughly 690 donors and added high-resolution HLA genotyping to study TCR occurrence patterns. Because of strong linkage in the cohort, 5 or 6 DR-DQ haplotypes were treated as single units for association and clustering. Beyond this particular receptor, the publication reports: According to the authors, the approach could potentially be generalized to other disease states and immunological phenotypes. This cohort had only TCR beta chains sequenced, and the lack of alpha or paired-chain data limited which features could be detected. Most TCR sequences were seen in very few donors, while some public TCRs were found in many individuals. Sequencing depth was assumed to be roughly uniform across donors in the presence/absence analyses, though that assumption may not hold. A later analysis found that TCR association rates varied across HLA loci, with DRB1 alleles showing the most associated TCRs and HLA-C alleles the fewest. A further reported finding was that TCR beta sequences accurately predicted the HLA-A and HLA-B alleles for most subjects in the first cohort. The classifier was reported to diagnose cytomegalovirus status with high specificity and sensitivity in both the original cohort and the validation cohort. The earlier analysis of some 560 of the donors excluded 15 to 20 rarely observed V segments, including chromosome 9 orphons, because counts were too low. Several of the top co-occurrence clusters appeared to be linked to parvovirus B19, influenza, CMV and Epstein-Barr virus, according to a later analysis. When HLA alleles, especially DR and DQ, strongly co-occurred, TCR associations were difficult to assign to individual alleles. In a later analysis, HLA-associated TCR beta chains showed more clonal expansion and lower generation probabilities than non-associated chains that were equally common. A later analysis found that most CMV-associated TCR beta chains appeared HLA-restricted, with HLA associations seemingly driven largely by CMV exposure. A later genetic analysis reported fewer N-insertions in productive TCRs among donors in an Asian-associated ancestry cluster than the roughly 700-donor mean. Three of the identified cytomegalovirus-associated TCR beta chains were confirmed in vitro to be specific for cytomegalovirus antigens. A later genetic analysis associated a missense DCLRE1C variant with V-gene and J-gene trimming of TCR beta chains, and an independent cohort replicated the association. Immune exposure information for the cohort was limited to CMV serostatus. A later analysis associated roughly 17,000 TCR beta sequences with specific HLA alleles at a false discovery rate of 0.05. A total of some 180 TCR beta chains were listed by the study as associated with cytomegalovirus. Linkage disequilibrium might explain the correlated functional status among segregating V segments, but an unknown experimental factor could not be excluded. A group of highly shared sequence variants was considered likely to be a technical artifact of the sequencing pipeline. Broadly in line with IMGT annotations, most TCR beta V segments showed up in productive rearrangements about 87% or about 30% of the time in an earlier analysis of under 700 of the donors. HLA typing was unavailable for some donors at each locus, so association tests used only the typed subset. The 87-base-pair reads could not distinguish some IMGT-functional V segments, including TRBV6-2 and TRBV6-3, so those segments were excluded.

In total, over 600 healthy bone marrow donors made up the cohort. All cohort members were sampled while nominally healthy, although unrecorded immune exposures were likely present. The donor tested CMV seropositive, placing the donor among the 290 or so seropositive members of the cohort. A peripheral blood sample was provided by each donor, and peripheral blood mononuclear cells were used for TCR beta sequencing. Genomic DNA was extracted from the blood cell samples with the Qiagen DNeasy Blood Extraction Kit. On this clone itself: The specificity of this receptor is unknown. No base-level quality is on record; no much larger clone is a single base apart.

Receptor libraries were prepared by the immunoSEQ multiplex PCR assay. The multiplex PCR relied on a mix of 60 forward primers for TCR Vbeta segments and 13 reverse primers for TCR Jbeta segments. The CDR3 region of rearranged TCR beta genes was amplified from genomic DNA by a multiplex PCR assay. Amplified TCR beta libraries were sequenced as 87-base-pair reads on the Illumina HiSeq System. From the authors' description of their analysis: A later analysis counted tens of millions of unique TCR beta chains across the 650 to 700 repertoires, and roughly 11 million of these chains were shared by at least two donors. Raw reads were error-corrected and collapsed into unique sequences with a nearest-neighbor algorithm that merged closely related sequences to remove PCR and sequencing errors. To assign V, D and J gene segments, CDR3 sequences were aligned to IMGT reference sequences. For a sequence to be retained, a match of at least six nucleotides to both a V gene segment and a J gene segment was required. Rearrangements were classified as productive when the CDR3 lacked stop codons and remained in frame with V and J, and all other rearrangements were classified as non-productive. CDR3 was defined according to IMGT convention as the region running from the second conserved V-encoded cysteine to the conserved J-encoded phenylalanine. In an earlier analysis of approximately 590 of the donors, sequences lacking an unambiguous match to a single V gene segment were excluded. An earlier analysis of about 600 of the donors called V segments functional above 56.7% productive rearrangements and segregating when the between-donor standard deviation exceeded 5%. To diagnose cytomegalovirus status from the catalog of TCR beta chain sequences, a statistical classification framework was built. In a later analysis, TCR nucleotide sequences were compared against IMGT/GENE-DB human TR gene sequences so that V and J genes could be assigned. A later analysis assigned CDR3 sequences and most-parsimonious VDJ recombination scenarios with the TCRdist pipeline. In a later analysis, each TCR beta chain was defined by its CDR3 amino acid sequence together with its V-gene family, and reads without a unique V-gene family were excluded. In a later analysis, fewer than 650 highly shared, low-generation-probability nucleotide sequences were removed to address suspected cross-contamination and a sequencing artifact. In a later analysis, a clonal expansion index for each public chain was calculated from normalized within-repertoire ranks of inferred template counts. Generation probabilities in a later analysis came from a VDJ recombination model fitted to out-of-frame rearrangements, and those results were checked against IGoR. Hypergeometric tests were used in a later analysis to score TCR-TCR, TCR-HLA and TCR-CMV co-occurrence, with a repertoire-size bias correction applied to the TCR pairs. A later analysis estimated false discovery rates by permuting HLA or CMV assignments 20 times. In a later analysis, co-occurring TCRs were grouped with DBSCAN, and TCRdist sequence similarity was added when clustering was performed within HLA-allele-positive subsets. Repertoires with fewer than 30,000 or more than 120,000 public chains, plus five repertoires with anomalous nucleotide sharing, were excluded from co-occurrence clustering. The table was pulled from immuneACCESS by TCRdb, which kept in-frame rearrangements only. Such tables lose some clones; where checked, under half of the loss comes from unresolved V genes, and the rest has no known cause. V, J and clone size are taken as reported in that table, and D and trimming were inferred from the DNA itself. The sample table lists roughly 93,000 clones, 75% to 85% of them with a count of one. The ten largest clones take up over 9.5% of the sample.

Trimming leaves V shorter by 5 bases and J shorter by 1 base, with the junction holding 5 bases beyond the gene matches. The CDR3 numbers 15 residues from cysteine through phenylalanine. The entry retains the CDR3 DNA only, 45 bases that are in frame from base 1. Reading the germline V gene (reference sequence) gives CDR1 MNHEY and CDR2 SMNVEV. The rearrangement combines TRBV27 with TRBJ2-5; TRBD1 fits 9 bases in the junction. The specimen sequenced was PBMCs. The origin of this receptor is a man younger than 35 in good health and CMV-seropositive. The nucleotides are TGTGCCAGCAGTACCCGGGACAGGGCCCAAGAGACCCAGTACTTC. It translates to CASSTRDRAQETQYF.